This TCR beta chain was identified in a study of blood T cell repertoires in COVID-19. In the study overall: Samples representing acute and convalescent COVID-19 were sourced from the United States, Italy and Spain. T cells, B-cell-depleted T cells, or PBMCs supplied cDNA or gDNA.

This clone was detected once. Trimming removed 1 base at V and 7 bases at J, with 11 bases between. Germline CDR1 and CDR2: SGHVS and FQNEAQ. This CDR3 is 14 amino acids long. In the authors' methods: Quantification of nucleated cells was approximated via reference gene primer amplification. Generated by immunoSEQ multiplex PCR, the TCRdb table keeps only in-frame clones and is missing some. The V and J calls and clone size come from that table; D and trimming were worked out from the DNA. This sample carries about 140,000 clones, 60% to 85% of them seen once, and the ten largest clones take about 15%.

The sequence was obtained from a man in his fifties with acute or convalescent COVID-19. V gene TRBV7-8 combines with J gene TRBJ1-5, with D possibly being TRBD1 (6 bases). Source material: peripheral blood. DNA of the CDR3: TGTGCCAGCAGCTTAGAACAGGGAGGGCAGCCCCAGCATTTT. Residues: CASSLEQGGQPQHF.